These 22 T cell receptor beta chains were sequenced from one sample in a study of blood T cells in healthy people across ages. The use of a sample-barcoded 5' primer and a J-beta primer mix characterized a second PCR of 7 to 11 cycles. TCRdb passed the 5' RACE reads through MiXCR, listing each CDR3 protein once. The table records hundreds of thousands of distinct CDR3 sequences, more than 55% of them present only once. Sequencing input: blood. Source of these receptors: a man aged 40-50 years in good health.

This clonotype was found a few times. V usage is TRBV20-1 and J usage is TRBJ2-5; 7 bases are a match to TRBD1. Germline CDR1 and CDR2: DFQATT and SNEGSKA (reference sequence). There are 16 residues in the CDR3. The V gene end was trimmed by 2 bases and the J gene end by 1 base; junction bases not matched to a gene: 10. Written as DNA, the CDR3 is TGCAGTGCTAGATCATGGGACAGCAAGAGCCAAGAGACCCAGTACTTC. Translated: CSARSWDSKSQETQYF.

This clonotype was detected a few times. This chain joins TRBV20-1 and TRBJ2-5, with TRBD2 matching 7 bases. From germline, CDR1 is DFQATT and CDR2 SNEGSKA (reference sequence). With 1 base clipped from V and 1 base from J, the junction kept 6 bases outside the gene matches. CDR3 length: 15 amino acids. The CDR3 DNA follows: TGCAGTGCTAGAGTACCAGCGGGGATCCAAGAGACCCAGTACTTC. It is translated as CSARVPAGIQETQYF.

The chain links TRBV7-2 to TRBJ1-6; 9 bases align to TRBD1. The CDR3 is 14 residues long. CDR1 is SGHTA, CDR2 FQGNSA, per germline. J gave up 7 bases and V 3 bases, and 1 base lay outside the gene matches. The CDR3 spells CASSFTGGNSPLHF. The CDR3 DNA sequence: TGTGCCAGCAGCTTTACAGGGGGCAATTCACCCCTCCACTTT.

The J gene is TRBJ1-2, the V gene TRBV20-1; D gene uncertain. Germline CDR1 is DFQATT and CDR2 is SNEGSKA (reference sequence). This CDR3 has 11 residues. The ends were cut back, 2 bases at V and 6 bases at J, with 7 bases in the middle. DNA of the CDR3: TGCAGTGCTAGACCCGGGGATGGCTACACCTTC. It specifies CSARPGDGYTF.

The rearrangement joins TRBV11-3 to TRBJ2-7; the D gene is possibly TRBD1 (6 bases). The ends were cut back, 4 bases at V and 1 base at J, with 14 bases in the middle. The CDR3 has 15 amino acids. Looked up from germline, CDR1 is SGHNT and CDR2 is YENEEA. CDR3 nucleotides: TGTGCCAGCAGCTCCCGACAGGTTTCTTCCTACGAGCAGTACTTC. This sequence encodes CASSSRQVSSYEQYF. Drawing the rest from reference TRBV11-3 and TRBJ2-7, the complete variable domain is EAGVVQSPRYKIIEKKQPVAFWCNPISGHNTLYWYLQNLGQGPELLIRYENEEAVDDSQLPKDRFSAERLKGVDSTLKIQPAELGDSAVYLCASSSRQVSSYEQYFGPGTRLTVT.

This chain joins TRBV27 and TRBJ1-1; TRBD1 might be the D (5 bases). The germline V gene encodes CDR1 MNHEY and CDR2 SMNVEV (reference sequence). V lost 5 bases to trimming and J lost 2 bases, with 18 bases between them. This CDR3 has 16 residues. CDR3 residues: CASSPDLAGVNTEAFF. CDR3 nucleotides: TGTGCCAGCAGTCCGGACCTTGCGGGGGTAAACACTGAAGCTTTCTTT.

The chain uses TRBV5-1 and TRBJ1-2, with 8 nucleotides matching TRBD1. V lost 4 bases, J lost 4 bases, and 3 bases stayed unmatched. Germline V CDR1 and CDR2: SGHRS, YFSETQ. This CDR3 is built from 13 residues. CDR3: CASSETGVYGYTF. The CDR3 DNA follows: TGCGCCAGCAGCGAGACAGGGGTCTATGGCTACACCTTC. Full variable domain (remainder filled in from reference TRBV5-1 and TRBJ1-2): KAGVTQTPRYLIKTRGQQVTLSCSPISGHRSVSWYQQTPGQGLQFLFEYFSETQRNKGNFPGRFSGRQFSNSRSEMNVSTLELGDSALYLCASSETGVYGYTFGSGTRLTVV.

This chain links TRBV7-2 with TRBJ2-5; TRBD1 matches at 7 bases. Germline V gives CDR1 SGHTA, CDR2 FQGNSA. Trimming at V came to 2 bases and at J to 4 bases, leaving 7 bases not matched to a gene. CDR3 length: 15 residues. The CDR3 reads CASSLLRGQGETQYF. The CDR3 nucleotides read TGTGCCAGCAGCTTATTAAGGGGGCAAGGAGAGACCCAGTACTTC.

This clonotype is a singleton in its sample. The CDR3 DNA sequence: TGCGCCAGCAGCCCAGGACCGGGACAGGGAAACCCCAGCTCTGGGGCCAACGTCCTGACTTTC. Its protein is CASSPGPGQGNPSSGANVLTF. The chain couples TRBV5-1 to TRBJ2-6, with 9 bases matching TRBD1. This CDR3 comprises 21 residues. The germline V gene has CDR1 SGHRS and CDR2 YFSETQ. V dropped 4 bases and J dropped 0; count of bases not matched to a gene: 17.

The rearrangement uses TRBV12-5 and TRBJ2-5; tentatively, D is TRBD2 (7 bases). The germline V and J ends were trimmed by 0 bases and 7 bases, with 21 bases remaining between them. The CDR3 spans 17 residues. Germline V gene data show CDR1 as LGHNT and CDR2 as FRNRAP. The CDR3 spells CASGLVLGGTGGRTQYF. CDR3 in DNA: TGTGCTAGTGGTTTGGTACTTGGGGGAACGGGGGGCAGGACCCAGTACTTC.

This clonotype has just a few counts. This chain uses TRBV7-2 with TRBJ1-4; D is undetermined. Germline CDR1 reads SGHTA; CDR2 reads FQGNSA. The CDR3 sequence is 14 residues long. Trimming stripped 2 bases from V and 10 bases from J, with 14 bases between. The CDR3 protein is CASSLKDSVAKLFF. DNA of the CDR3: TGTGCCAGCAGCTTAAAAGATAGCGTGGCAAAACTGTTTTTT.

A few counts support this clonotype. The chain carries TRBV3-1 and TRBJ1-2; D gene ambiguous. The V end was cut by 0 bases, the J end by 2 bases, with 16 bases between. The CDR3 runs 17 residues. Germline CDR1 is LGHDT and CDR2 is YNNKEL (reference sequence). CDR3 protein: CASSQEKVQGLNYGYTF. CDR3 bases: TGTGCCAGCAGCCAAGAGAAAGTGCAAGGACTCAACTATGGCTACACCTTC.

The table lists this clonotype with a few counts. This chain connects TRBV20-1 to TRBJ2-7; 13 nucleotides line up with TRBD2. CDR3 length: 22 residues. The V gene end was trimmed by 5 bases and the J gene end by 3 bases; junction bases not matched to a gene: 28. In germline, CDR1 is DFQATT, CDR2 SNEGSKA (reference sequence). CDR3 in amino acids: CSASRTNEGLAGTFRRVYEQYF. The CDR3 nucleotides are TGCAGTGCTTCGCGGACAAACGAGGGACTAGCGGGAACATTCAGGAGGGTCTACGAGCAGTACTTC.

This clonotype has just one count. The V and J genes are TRBV6-5 and TRBJ2-1; TRBD1 or TRBD2 may be the D gene (5 bases each). CDR1 is MNHEY and CDR2 is SVGAGI in the germline V gene. Trimming removed 2 bases at V and 0 bases at J, with 17 bases between. The CDR3 has 18 residues. CDR3 in amino acids: CASSYNRLAGTSYNEQFF. CDR3 coding DNA: TGTGCCAGCAGTTACAATAGGCTCGCAGGGACCTCCTACAATGAGCAGTTCTTC.

This clonotype was recorded once. The V gene is TRBV29-1, the J gene TRBJ2-2; a possible D gene is TRBD1 (6 bases). The CDR3 runs 14 residues. Trimming took 4 bases from V and 3 from J, leaving 12 bases between them. Germline CDR1 reads SQVTM; CDR2 reads ANQGSEA. The DNA for the CDR3 is TGCAGCGTTGGGCAGGGGCCCTACACCGGGGAGCTGTTTTTT. Translating it yields CSVGQGPYTGELFF.

The chain uses TRBV13 and TRBJ1-2; TRBD1 aligns across 7 bases. Germline V gene data show CDR1 as PRHDT and CDR2 as FYEKMQ (reference sequence). V trimming: 6 bases; J trimming: 3 bases; junction bases outside the gene matches: 4. The CDR3 runs 13 residues. CDR3 in DNA: TGTGCCAGCAGGAATGGACAGGACTATGGCTACACCTTC. This encodes CASRNGQDYGYTF. Supplemented by reference TRBV13 and TRBJ1-2, the full variable domain reads AAGVIQSPRHLIKEKRETATLKCYPIPRHDTVYWYQQGPGQDPQFLISFYEKMQSDKGSIPDRFSAQQFSDYHSELNMSSLELGDSALYFCASRNGQDYGYTFGSGTRLTVV.

V and J are TRBV6-1 and TRBJ2-1; D is perhaps TRBD2 (5 bases). V was trimmed by 4 bases and J by 6 bases, leaving 10 bases between them. CDR1 is MNHNS, CDR2 SASEGT, per germline. This CDR3 spans 13 amino acids. The CDR3 nucleotides read TGTGCCAGCAGTGTGAACGGGGTCAATGAGCAGTTCTTC. Protein sequence: CASSVNGVNEQFF.

The gene calls are TRBV3-1 and TRBJ2-5; the match to TRBD2 covers 11 bases. The CDR3 loop spans 15 amino acids. CDR1 and CDR2 from the germline V gene are LGHDT and YNNKEL (reference sequence). Trimming took 6 bases from V and 7 from J; bases not matched to a gene: 10. The chain's CDR3 is CASSLGTSGKGTQYF. CDR3 bases: TGTGCCAGCAGTCTCGGGACTAGCGGTAAAGGGACCCAGTACTTC.

The chain uses TRBV20-1 and TRBJ1-4; 8 positions match TRBD1. Germline values: CDR1 DFQATT, CDR2 SNEGSKA (reference sequence). The CDR3 is 17 amino acids. With V trimmed by 3 bases and J by 0 bases, 9 bases remained unmatched. The CDR3: CSASSGTGVATNEKLFF. As DNA, the CDR3 is TGCAGTGCTAGTTCCGGGACAGGTGTAGCAACTAATGAAAAACTGTTTTTT.

The rearrangement links TRBV7-8 to TRBJ1-5; 8 nucleotides align to TRBD1. CDR3 length equals 15 residues. With 2 bases clipped from V and 6 bases from J, the junction kept 6 bases outside the gene matches. CDR1 SGHVS and CDR2 FQNEAQ come from the germline V gene. The CDR3 sequence: CASSLSRGRIQPQHF. CDR3 coding DNA: TGTGCCAGCAGCTTAAGCAGGGGGCGGATTCAGCCCCAGCATTTT. Looking up the rest from reference TRBV7-8 and TRBJ1-5 gives the full variable domain: GAGVSQSPRYKVAKRGQDVALRCDPISGHVSLFWYQQALGQGPEFLTYFQNEAQLDKSGLPSDRFFAERPEGSVSTLKIQRTQQEDSAVYLCASSLSRGRIQPQHFGDGTRLSIL.

This clonotype has more than one count but fewer than ten. The genes are TRBV6-5 and TRBJ2-1, with TRBD1 matching over 8 bases. This CDR3 comprises 15 residues. Germline CDR1 and CDR2: MNHEY and SVGAGI. J gave up 8 bases and V 6 bases, and 12 bases lay outside the gene matches. CDR3 amino acids: CASSLTGTGLDEQFF. As DNA, the CDR3 is TGTGCCAGCAGCCTCACCGGGACAGGTCTCGATGAGCAGTTCTTC.

The chain links TRBV15 to TRBJ1-2; 9 bases are a match to TRBD1. Germline V gives CDR1 LNHNV, CDR2 YYDKDF (reference sequence). The CDR3 is made up of 14 amino acids. V was clipped by 4 bases and J by 6 bases; unmatched bases: 6. The CDR3 DNA follows: TGTGCCACCAGCATTTCCCGGGACAGGGATGGCTACACCTTC. Protein product: CATSISRDRDGYTF.